The entry that follows covers one T cell receptor (beta chain) sequence. What it binds is not known. Other DNA sequences within the sample encode an identical CDR3. This record comes from a study of T cell clones after liver transplantation. In the study overall: TCRbeta sequencing after a pre-transplant mixed lymphocyte reaction identified graft-donor-reactive clones, later tracked in post-transplant blood.

The CDR3 sequence is 13 residues long. Germline lookup yields CDR1 LGHNA and CDR2 YSLEER. V lost 1 base and J lost 5, with 7 bases in between. Overall study findings and caveats: The donor-reactive repertoire was only partly measurable in two subjects, lacking donor cells.

Sequencing was performed with immunoSEQ multiplex PCR; in TCRdb, only in-frame clones are kept and a portion is missing. Found here are tens of thousands of clones, around four fifths of them singletons; the top ten hold about 0.45%. This clonotype was sampled from a human patient who received a liver transplant. Some T cells may possibly be graft donor cells. Sequencing used CD4+ T cells from blood, obtained around 45 months after liver transplant. This sequence joins TRBV4-3 and TRBJ2-3, with D perhaps matching TRBD1 (6 bases). CDR3 sequence (DNA): TGCGCCAGCAGCCAAGTGGACAGAGATACGCAGTATTTT. Amino acids: CASSQVDRDTQYF.